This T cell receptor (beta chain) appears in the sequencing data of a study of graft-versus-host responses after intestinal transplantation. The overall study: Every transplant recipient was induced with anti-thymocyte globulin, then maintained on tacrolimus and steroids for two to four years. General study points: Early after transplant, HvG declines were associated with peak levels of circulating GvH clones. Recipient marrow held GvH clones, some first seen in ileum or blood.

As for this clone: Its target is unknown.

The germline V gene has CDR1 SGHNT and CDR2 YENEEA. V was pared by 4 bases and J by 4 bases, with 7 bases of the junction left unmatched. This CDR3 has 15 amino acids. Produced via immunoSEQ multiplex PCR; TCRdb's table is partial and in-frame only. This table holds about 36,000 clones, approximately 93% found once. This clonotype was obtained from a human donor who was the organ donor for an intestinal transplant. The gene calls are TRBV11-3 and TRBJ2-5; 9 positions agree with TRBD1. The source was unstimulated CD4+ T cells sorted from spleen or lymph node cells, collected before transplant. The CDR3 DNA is TGTGCCAGCAGCTCTCACAGGGGGCTGAGAGAGACCCAGTACTTC. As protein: CASSSHRGLRETQYF.